The 18 T cell receptor beta chains below were found in one sample sequenced in a study of T cell repertoires in cytomegalovirus infection. The antigens of these receptors remain unknown. TCRdb reprocessed the reads via MiXCR and lists one record per CDR3 protein. The sample contains fewer than 900,000 distinct CDR3 sequences, about 28% of which appear only once. The specimen was cultured CD8+ T cells from PBMCs, collected from culture after CMV antigen stimulation. These receptors originate from a human donor in good health (CMV status not recorded). Some clones in this sample may be carry-over from other donors' samples.

The chain has TRBV6-1 and TRBJ1-5; the match to TRBD1 covers 7 bases. The CDR3 has 14 residues. With 5 bases clipped from V and 4 bases from J, the junction kept 5 bases outside the gene matches. Looked up from germline, CDR1 is MNHNS and CDR2 is SASEGT. CDR3 sequence reads: CASSPTGRNQPQHF. The CDR3 region has the DNA TGTGCCAGCAGTCCGACAGGGAGGAATCAGCCCCAGCATTTT.

The chain combines TRBV7-9 with TRBJ2-7, with 9 bases aligning to TRBD1. With V trimmed by 4 bases and J by 4 bases, 11 bases remained unmatched. CDR3 length: 16 amino acids. In germline, CDR1 is SEHNR, CDR2 FQNEAQ (reference sequence). This chain's CDR3 is CASSSTTGGRPYEQYV. The CDR3 DNA reads as TGTGCCAGCAGCTCAACGACAGGGGGGCGTCCTTACGAGCAGTACGTC.

In this sample, this clonotype turned up once. Just one base apart from a much larger clone, this may be a read error. J is TRBJ1-1 and V is TRBV6-6, with D possibly being TRBD1 (6 bases). Germline lookup yields CDR1 MNHNY and CDR2 SVGAGI (reference sequence). This CDR3 is 14 amino acids long. The CDR3 protein is CAGSYSDRNTEAFF. The CDR3 region has the DNA TGTGCCGGCAGTTACTCGGACAGAAACACTGAAGCTTTCTTT.

The rearrangement uses TRBV7-2 and TRBJ2-5; 11 nucleotides match TRBD2. This CDR3 is 18 amino acids long. Germline assignment: CDR1 SGHTA and CDR2 FQGNSA. The ends lost 2 bases at V and 2 bases at J; junction bases unmatched: 10. The CDR3 reads CASSLIGRLAGGQETQYF. DNA for the CDR3: TGTGCCAGCAGCTTAATAGGGCGCCTAGCGGGGGGACAAGAGACCCAGTACTTC.

The chain combines TRBV5-6 with TRBJ2-7; possible D gene TRBD1, 7 bases. The CDR3 loop spans 13 amino acids. The germline CDR1 and CDR2 sequences are SGHDT and YYEEEE. V was pared by 5 bases and J by 3 bases, with 12 bases between. CDR3 amino acids: CASRRDRDYEQYF. CDR3 sequence (DNA): TGTGCCAGCAGGCGGGACAGAGACTACGAGCAGTACTTC. Complete variable domain (other parts from reference TRBV5-6 and TRBJ2-7): DAGVTQSPTHLIKTRGQQVTLRCSPKSGHDTVSWYQQALGQGPQFIFQYYEEEERQRGNFPDRFSGHQFPNYSSELNVNALLLGDSALYLCASRRDRDYEQYFGPGTRLTVT.

This clonotype was found a few times. J is TRBJ2-3 and V is TRBV7-8; D not certain. This CDR3 comprises 16 residues. V dropped 0 bases and J dropped 6 bases, with 16 bases sitting between them. Germline V gene sequence: CDR1 SGHVS, CDR2 FQNEAQ. In DNA form, the CDR3 reads TGTGCCAGCAGCTTAGCGGTCGAGGTTGTAATTGATACGCAGTATTTT. It codes for CASSLAVEVVIDTQYF. The whole variable domain, remainder taken from reference TRBV7-8 and TRBJ2-3, is GAGVSQSPRYKVAKRGQDVALRCDPISGHVSLFWYQQALGQGPEFLTYFQNEAQLDKSGLPSDRFFAERPEGSVSTLKIQRTQQEDSAVYLCASSLAVEVVIDTQYFGPGTRLTVL.

The chain employs TRBV18 and TRBJ1-2, with TRBD1 matching over 9 bases. Germline CDR1 reads KGHSH; CDR2 reads LQKENI. V lost 3 bases and J lost 6; bases outside the gene matches: 17. This CDR3 is 18 amino acids long. DNA of the CDR3: TGTGCCAGCTCACCCGCGGGGCCGGGACAGGGCCATAGGGATGGCTACACCTTC. Its translation is CASSPAGPGQGHRDGYTF.

This clonotype came up many times. The V and J genes are TRBV7-8 and TRBJ1-5; 7 nucleotides agree with TRBD1. The germline gives CDR1 SGHVS, CDR2 FQNEAQ. This CDR3 region has 14 residues. V was clipped by 1 base and J by 5 bases; unmatched bases: 2. The CDR3 sequence is CASSLDRGDQPQHF. In nucleotides, the CDR3 is TGTGCCAGCAGCTTAGACAGGGGAGATCAGCCCCAGCATTTT.

In this sample, this clonotype turned up a few times. The CDR3 DNA reads as TGTGCCAGCAGACCGGGACAGGGGGGTTCACCCCTCCACTTT. Its protein product is CASRPGQGGSPLHF. The V and J genes are TRBV27 and TRBJ1-6; the match to TRBD1 covers 11 bases. The CDR3 contains 14 residues. V gave up 6 bases and J gave up 9 bases; unmatched junction bases: 4. Germline CDR1 reads MNHEY; CDR2 reads SMNVEV (reference sequence).

The V gene is TRBV7-9, the J gene TRBJ2-7, with 7 bases aligning to TRBD1. The CDR3 has 15 amino acids. After removal of 4 bases from V and 4 bases from J, the junction contained 10 bases not matched to a gene. Per the germline V gene, CDR1 is SEHNR and CDR2 is FQNEAQ (reference sequence). In DNA, the CDR3 is TGTGCCAGCAGCTCGACCGCCGGGACAGCGTACGAGCAGTACTTC. This codes for CASSSTAGTAYEQYF.

The table lists this clonotype with a few counts. The chain uses TRBV27 and TRBJ2-3; TRBD2 aligns across 9 bases. The CDR3 consists of 14 residues. V dropped 9 bases and J dropped 5; count of bases not matched to a gene: 9. Germline loops: CDR1 MNHEY, CDR2 SMNVEV (reference sequence). CDR3 sequence: CASRQAAGGDTQYF. The CDR3 nucleotides read TGTGCCAGTCGACAAGCAGCGGGGGGAGATACGCAGTATTTT.

The chain has TRBV4-1 and TRBJ2-1, with D perhaps matching TRBD2 (7 bases). Germline V gene data show CDR1 as MGHRA and CDR2 as YSYEKL. The CDR3 loop spans 13 amino acids. V shed 4 bases and J shed 9 bases, with 13 bases lying between them. CDR3 in amino acids: CASSPGGTTEQFF. CDR3 DNA: TGCGCCAGCAGCCCCGGGGGGACAACTGAGCAGTTCTTC.

This clonotype was seen more than once but under ten times. The V gene is TRBV7-9, the J gene TRBJ2-3, with a possible D match to TRBD1 (6 bases). CDR1 is SEHNR, CDR2 FQNEAQ, per germline (reference sequence). This CDR3 contains 16 residues. V dropped 5 bases and J dropped 1 base, with 16 bases sitting between them. Here the CDR3 reads CASSTGQYLGTDTQYF. The CDR3 DNA sequence: TGTGCCAGCAGCACCGGACAGTATTTGGGCACAGATACGCAGTATTTT.

The V call is TRBV6-6, the J call TRBJ2-5; D unresolved. Trimming cost V 7 bases and J 2 bases, with 11 bases left between them. The CDR3 totals 13 residues. The germline V gene encodes CDR1 MNHNY and CDR2 SVGAGI (reference sequence). Here the CDR3 DNA reads TGTGCCAGCAACAGACTGATACAAGAGACCCAGTACTTC. It codes for CASNRLIQETQYF.

In this sample, this clonotype turned up many times. The genes are TRBV7-2 and TRBJ2-7, with TRBD2 identical over 9 bases. V shed 3 bases and J 4 bases; nucleotides not matched to a gene: 7. The CDR3 contains 15 residues. The germline CDR1 and CDR2 sequences are SGHTA and FQGNSA. The CDR3 coding sequence is TGTGCCAGCAGCTTGTCGGCGGGGGGGCGATACGAGCAGTACGTC. It specifies CASSLSAGGRYEQYV.

The genes are TRBV13 and TRBJ1-1, with TRBD1 identical over 9 bases. After removal of 3 bases from V and 6 bases from J, the junction contained 5 bases not matched to a gene. From germline, CDR1 is PRHDT and CDR2 FYEKMQ (reference sequence). This CDR3 is 14 amino acids long. CDR3 sequence reads: CASSFTGGWAEAFF. CDR3 sequence (DNA): TGTGCCAGCAGCTTTACAGGGGGCTGGGCTGAAGCTTTCTTT. The full variable domain, completed using reference TRBV13 and TRBJ1-1, is AAGVIQSPRHLIKEKRETATLKCYPIPRHDTVYWYQQGPGQDPQFLISFYEKMQSDKGSIPDRFSAQQFSDYHSELNMSSLELGDSALYFCASSFTGGWAEAFFGQGTRLTVV.

This clonotype appeared a few times. The CDR3 here is CASSSLYSGKNTEAFF. The CDR3 DNA sequence: TGTGCCAGCAGTTCCCTCTACTCCGGGAAGAACACTGAAGCTTTCTTT. The chain recombines TRBV27 with TRBJ1-1; D ambiguous. Germline CDR1 reads MNHEY; CDR2 reads SMNVEV (reference sequence). With 4 bases removed from V and 1 base from J, the gap between germline ends came to 16 bases. CDR3 length: 16 residues.

The V call is TRBV6-2 or TRBV6-3, the J call TRBJ2-7, with D hard to call. The V end was cut by 0 bases, the J end by 1 base, with 7 bases between. Germline CDR1 and CDR2: MNHEY and SVGEGT. The CDR3 has 14 amino acids. The CDR3 spells CASSYSRKSYEQYV. CDR3 in DNA: TGTGCCAGCAGTTACTCAAGAAAATCCTACGAGCAGTACGTC.